Presented here are 4 T cell receptor beta chains from one specimen sequenced in a study of T-cell memory formation after mild COVID-19. MiXCR, applied by TCRdb to the 5' RACE reads, yields one record per CDR3 protein. This sample has approximately 250,000 distinct CDR3 sequences, with less than 20% found just once. Material for sequencing was PBMCs or a T cell subset sorted from them (not recorded which). These receptors were obtained from an adult woman who had mild COVID-19 (a few samples of this study predate the infection). Cell type and time point are not known.

This clonotype was observed a few times. The CDR3 bases are TGTGCCAGCAGCTTAAAAGCGGGAGGTAGCACAGATACGCAGTATTTT. Amino acid sequence: CASSLKAGGSTDTQYF. The chain has TRBV11-2 and TRBJ2-3, with 9 bases identical to TRBD2. Unmatched junction bases numbered 3, after V lost 2 bases and J lost 0 bases. Germline-derived CDR1 and CDR2 are SGHAT and FQNNGV. The CDR3 spans 16 residues.

The chain joins TRBV6-2 or TRBV6-3 to TRBJ1-1; D not resolved. CDR3 length equals 14 residues. The germline CDR1 and CDR2 sequences are MNHEY and SVGEGT. The ends were cut back, 9 bases at V and 5 bases at J, with 19 bases in the middle. CDR3 bases: TGTGCCAGTAAAGACGGGAAACACTTTACTGAAGCTTTCTTT. Its protein is CASKDGKHFTEAFF.

The rearrangement uses TRBV4-2 and TRBJ1-2; weak D call: TRBD1 (6 bases). V lost 4 bases to trimming and J lost 2 bases, with 17 bases between them. The CDR3 spans 16 residues. Germline values: CDR1 LGHNA, CDR2 YNFKEQ. The CDR3 DNA is TGTGCCAGCAGCCCAACTAAAGGGGGGTTGAACTATGGCTACACCTTC. It encodes CASSPTKGGLNYGYTF.

In its sample, this clonotype was seen many times. The rearrangement links TRBV5-1 to TRBJ2-7; the match to TRBD1 covers 9 bases. Trimming at V came to 5 bases and at J to 6 bases, leaving 9 bases not matched to a gene. Germline values: CDR1 SGHRS, CDR2 YFSETQ. The CDR3 consists of 14 residues. CDR3 region: CASSSGTGTFEQYF. The CDR3 coding sequence is TGCGCCAGCAGTTCCGGGACAGGGACTTTCGAGCAGTACTTC. Supplemented by reference TRBV5-1 and TRBJ2-7, the full variable domain reads KAGVTQTPRYLIKTRGQQVTLSCSPISGHRSVSWYQQTPGQGLQFLFEYFSETQRNKGNFPGRFSGRQFSNSRSEMNVSTLELGDSALYLCASSSGTGTFEQYFGPGTRLTVT.